This T cell receptor beta chain was recorded in a study of cytomegalovirus exposure and HLA in healthy donors. Study summary: In terms of ancestry, the Caucasian-associated cluster contained 75% to 85% of the approximately 420 genotyped donors. General study results and limits: Earlier findings revealed that most TCR beta V segments proved productive either about 87% or about 30% of the time. It was likely that a cluster of highly shared sequence variants was a sequencing artifact.

The germline V gene encodes CDR1 MNHEY and CDR2 SMNVEV (reference sequence). V shed 3 bases and J shed 5 bases, with 8 bases lying between them. This CDR3 is built from 13 residues. Unrecorded immune exposure was likely among donors, who were nominally healthy when sampled. With 60 Vbeta and 13 Jbeta primers, the PCR was carried out. Using immunoSEQ multiplex PCR, the repertoire was profiled, and TCRdb retains in-frame clones only, with some absent. Here the sample spans some 180,000 clones, 75% to 90% being singletons. Points on this clone: No antigen is known for it.

V is TRBV27 and J is TRBJ1-5; D not resolved. This sequence originates from a boy aged 2 to 10 in good health and CMV-seronegative. The source material was PBMCs. The CDR3 DNA reads TGTGCCAGCAGTTTCGGTGGTGATCAGCCCCAGCATTTT. It specifies CASSFGGDQPQHF.